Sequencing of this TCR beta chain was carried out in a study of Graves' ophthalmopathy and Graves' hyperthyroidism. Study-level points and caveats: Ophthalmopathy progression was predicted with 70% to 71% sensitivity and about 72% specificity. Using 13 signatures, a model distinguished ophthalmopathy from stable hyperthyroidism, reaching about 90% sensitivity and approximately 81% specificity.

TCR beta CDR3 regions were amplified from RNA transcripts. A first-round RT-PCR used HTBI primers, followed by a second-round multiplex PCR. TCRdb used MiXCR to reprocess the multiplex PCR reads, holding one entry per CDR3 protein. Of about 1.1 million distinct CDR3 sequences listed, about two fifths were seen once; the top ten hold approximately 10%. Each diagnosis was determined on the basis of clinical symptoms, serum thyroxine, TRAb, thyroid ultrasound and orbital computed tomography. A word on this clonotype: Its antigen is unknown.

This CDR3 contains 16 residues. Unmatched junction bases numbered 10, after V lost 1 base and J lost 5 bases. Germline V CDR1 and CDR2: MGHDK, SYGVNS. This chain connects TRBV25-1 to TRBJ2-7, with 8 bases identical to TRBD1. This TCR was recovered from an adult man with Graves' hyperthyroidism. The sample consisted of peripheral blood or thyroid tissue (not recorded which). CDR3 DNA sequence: TGTGCCAGCAGTGAATCGTCTACCGGGACAGGAGACGAGCAGTACTTC. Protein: CASSESSTGTGDEQYF.